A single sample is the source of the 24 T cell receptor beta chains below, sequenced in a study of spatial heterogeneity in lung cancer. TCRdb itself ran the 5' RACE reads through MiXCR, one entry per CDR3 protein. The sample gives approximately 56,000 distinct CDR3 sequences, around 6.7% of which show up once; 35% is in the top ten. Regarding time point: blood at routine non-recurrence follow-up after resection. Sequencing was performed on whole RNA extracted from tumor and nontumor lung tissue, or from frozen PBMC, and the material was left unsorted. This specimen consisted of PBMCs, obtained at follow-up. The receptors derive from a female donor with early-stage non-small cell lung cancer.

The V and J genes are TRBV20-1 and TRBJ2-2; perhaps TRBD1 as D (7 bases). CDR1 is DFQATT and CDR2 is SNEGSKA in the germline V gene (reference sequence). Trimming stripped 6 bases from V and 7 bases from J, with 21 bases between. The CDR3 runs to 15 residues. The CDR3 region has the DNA TGCAGTGCCAGGGGGAGGAAGCCTCTGGGCGGGGAGCTGTTTTTT. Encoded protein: CSARGRKPLGGELFF.

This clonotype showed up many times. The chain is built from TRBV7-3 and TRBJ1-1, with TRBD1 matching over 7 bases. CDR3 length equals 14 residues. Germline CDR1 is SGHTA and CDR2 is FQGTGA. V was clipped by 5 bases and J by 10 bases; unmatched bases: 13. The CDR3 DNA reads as TGTGCCAGCAGCATCGGGCAACAGGGGTCCCTAGCTTTCTTT. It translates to CASSIGQQGSLAFF. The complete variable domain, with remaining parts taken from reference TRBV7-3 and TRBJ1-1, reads GAGVSQTPSNKVTEKGKYVELRCDPISGHTALYWYRQSLGQGPEFLIYFQGTGAADDSGLPNDRFFAVRPEGSVSTLKIQRTERGDSAVYLCASSIGQQGSLAFFGQGTRLTVV.

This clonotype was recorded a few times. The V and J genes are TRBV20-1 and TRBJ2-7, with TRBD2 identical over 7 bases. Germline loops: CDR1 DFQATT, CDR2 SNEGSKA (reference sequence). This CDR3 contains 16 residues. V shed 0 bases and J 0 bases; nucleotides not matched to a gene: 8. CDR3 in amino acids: CSARDERTSHSYEQYF. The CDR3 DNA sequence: TGCAGTGCTAGAGATGAGAGGACTAGTCACTCCTACGAGCAGTACTTC.

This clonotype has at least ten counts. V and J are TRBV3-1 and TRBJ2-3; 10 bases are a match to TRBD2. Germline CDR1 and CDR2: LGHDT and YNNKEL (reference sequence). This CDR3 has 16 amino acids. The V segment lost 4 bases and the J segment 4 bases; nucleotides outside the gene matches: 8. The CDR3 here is CASSLQLAGLADTQYF. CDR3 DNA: TGTGCCAGCAGCCTCCAACTAGCGGGGCTAGCAGATACGCAGTATTTT.

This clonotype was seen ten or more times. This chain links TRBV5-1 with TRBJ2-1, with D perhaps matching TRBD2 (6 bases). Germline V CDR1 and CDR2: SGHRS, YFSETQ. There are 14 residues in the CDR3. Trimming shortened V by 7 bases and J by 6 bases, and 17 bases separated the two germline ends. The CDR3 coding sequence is TGCGCCAGCGCTTCCGGGGGTCAACGCAATGAGCAGTTCTTC. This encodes CASASGGQRNEQFF.

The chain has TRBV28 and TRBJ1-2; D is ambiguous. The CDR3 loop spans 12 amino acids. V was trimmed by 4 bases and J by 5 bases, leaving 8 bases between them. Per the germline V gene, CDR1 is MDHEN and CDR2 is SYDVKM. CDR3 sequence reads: CASSSGSYGYTF. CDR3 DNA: TGTGCCAGCAGTTCCGGATCTTATGGCTACACCTTC.

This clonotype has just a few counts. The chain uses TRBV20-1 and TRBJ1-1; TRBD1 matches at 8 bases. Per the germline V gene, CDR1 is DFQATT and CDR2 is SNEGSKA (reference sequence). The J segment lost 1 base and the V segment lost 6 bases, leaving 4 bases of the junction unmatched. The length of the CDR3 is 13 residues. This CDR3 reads CSADRGPNTEAFF. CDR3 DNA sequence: TGCAGTGCCGACAGGGGTCCGAACACTGAAGCTTTCTTT.

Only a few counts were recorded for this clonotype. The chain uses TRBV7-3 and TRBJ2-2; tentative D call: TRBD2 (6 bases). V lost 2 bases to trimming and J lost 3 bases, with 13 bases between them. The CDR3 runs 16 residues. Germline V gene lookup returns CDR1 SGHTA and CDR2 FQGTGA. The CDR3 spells CASSLWAGTDTGELFF. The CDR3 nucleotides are TGTGCCAGCAGCTTATGGGCGGGGACGGACACCGGGGAGCTGTTTTTT.

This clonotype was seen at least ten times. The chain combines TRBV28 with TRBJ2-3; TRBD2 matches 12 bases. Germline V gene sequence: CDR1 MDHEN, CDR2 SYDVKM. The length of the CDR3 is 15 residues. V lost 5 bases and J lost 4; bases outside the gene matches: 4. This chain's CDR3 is CASSASGGVPDTQYF. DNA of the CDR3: TGTGCCAGCAGTGCTAGCGGGGGGGTCCCAGATACGCAGTATTTT.

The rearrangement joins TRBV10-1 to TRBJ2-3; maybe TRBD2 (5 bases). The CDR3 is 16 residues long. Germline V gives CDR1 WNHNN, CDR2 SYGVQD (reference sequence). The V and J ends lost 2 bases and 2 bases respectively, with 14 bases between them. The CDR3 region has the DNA TGCGCCAGCAGTGAGGACCCGGGGAGTTTCACAGATACGCAGTATTTT. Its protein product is CASSEDPGSFTDTQYF.

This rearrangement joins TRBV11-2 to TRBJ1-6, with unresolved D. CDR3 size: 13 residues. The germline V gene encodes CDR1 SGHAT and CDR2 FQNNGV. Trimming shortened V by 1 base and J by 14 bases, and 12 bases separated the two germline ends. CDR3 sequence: CASSLGFSGSLHF. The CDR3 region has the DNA TGTGCCAGCAGCTTAGGGTTTTCTGGATCCCTCCACTTT. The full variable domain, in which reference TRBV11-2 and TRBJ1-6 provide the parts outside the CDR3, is EAGVAQSPRYKIIEKRQSVAFWCNPISGHATLYWYQQILGQGPKLLIQFQNNGVVDDSQLPKDRFSAERLKGVDSTLKIQPAKLEDSAVYLCASSLGFSGSLHFGNGTRLTVT.

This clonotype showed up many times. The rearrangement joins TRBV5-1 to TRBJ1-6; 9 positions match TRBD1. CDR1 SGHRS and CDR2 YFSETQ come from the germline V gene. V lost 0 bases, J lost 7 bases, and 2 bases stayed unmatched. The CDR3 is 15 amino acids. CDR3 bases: TGCGCCAGCAGCTTGGGGGGACAGGGAAATTCACCCCTCCACTTT. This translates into CASSLGGQGNSPLHF.

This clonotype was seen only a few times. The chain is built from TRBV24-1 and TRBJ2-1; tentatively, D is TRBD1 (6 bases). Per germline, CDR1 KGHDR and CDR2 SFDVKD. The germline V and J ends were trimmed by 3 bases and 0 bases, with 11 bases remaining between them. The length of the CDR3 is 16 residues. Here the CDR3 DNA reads TGTGCCACCAGTGATGTGGACAGCTTCTCCTACAATGAGCAGTTCTTC. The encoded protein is CATSDVDSFSYNEQFF.

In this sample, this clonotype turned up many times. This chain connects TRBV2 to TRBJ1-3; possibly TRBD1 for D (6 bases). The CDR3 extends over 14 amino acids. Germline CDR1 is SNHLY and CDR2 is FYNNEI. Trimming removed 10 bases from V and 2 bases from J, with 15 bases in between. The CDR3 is CATSWGGPGNTIYF. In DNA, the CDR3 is TGTGCCACCTCGTGGGGGGGCCCTGGAAACACCATATATTTT. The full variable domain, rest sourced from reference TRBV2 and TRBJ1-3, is EPEVTQTPSHQVTQMGQEVILRCVPISNHLYFYWYRQILGQKVEFLVSFYNNEISEKSEIFDDQFSVERPDGSNFTLKIRSTKLEDSAMYFCATSWGGPGNTIYFGEGSWLTVV.

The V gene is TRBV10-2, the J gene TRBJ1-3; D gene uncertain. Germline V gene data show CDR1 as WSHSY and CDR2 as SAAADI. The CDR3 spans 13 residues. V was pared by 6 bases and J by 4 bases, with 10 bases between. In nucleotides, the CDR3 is TGCGCCAGCAGGGGTGGGAGCGGAAACACCATATATTTT. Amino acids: CASRGGSGNTIYF.

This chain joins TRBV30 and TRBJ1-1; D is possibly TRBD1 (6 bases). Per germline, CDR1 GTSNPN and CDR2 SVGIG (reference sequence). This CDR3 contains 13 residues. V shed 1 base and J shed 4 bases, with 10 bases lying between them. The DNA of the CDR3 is TGTGCCTGGAGTGACCAGGGGATCACTGAAGCTTTCTTT. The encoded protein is CAWSDQGITEAFF. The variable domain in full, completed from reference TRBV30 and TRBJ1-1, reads SQTIHQWPATLVQPVGSPLSLECTVEGTSNPNLYWYRQAAGRGLQLLFYSVGIGQISSEVPQNLSASRPQDRQFILSSKKLLLSDSGFYLCAWSDQGITEAFFGQGTRLTVV.

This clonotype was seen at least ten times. CDR3 bases: TGTGCCAGTAACCCAGGTGGAGTCAGGTACACAGATACGCAGTATTTT. Residues: CASNPGGVRYTDTQYF. The chain combines TRBV19 with TRBJ2-3; D is ambiguous. This CDR3 contains 16 residues. Per the germline V gene, CDR1 is LNHDA and CDR2 is SQIVND (reference sequence). V lost 7 bases, J lost 2 bases, and 19 bases lay in between. Complete variable domain (other parts from reference TRBV19 and TRBJ2-3): DGGITQSPKYLFRKEGQNVTLSCEQNLNHDAMYWYRQDPGQGLRLIYYSQIVNDFQKGDIAEGYSVSREKKESFPLTVTSAQKNPTAFYLCASNPGGVRYTDTQYFGPGTRLTVL.

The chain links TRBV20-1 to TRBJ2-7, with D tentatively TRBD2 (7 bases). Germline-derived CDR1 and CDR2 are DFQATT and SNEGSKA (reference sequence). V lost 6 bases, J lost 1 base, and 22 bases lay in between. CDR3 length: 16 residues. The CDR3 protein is CSALWGGRVRSYEQYF. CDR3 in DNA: TGCAGTGCCCTCTGGGGGGGCAGGGTAAGGTCCTACGAGCAGTACTTC.

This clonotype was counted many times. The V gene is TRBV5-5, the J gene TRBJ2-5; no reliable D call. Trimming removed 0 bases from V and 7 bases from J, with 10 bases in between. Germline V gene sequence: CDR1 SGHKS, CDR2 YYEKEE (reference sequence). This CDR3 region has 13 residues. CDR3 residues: CASSLDPSGTQYF. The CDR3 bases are TGTGCCAGCAGCTTGGATCCGTCGGGGACCCAGTACTTC.

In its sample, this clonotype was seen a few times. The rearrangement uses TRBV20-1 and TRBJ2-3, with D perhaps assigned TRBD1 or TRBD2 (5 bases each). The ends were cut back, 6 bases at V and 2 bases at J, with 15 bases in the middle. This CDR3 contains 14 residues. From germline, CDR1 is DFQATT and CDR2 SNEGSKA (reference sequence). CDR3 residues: CSAGDGWYTDTQYF. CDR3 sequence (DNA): TGCAGTGCCGGGGACGGGTGGTACACAGATACGCAGTATTTT.

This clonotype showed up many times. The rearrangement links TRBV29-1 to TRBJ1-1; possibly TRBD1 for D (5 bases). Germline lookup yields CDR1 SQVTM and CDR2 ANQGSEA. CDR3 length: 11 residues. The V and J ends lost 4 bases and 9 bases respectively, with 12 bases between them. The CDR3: CSVAGGDQAFF. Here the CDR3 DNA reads TGCAGCGTTGCTGGGGGGGACCAAGCTTTCTTT.

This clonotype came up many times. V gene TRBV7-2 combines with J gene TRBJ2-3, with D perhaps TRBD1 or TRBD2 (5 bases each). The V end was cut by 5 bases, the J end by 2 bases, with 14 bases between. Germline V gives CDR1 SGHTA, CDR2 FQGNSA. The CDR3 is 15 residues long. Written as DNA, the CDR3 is TGTGCCAGCAGCCCACAAACGGGGCACACAGATACGCAGTATTTT. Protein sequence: CASSPQTGHTDTQYF.

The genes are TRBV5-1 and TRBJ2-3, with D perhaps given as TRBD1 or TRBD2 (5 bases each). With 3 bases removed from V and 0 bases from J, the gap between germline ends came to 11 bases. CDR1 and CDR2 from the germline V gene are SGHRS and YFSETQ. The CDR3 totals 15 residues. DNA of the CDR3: TGCGCCAGCAGCTATGGGACGGCTAGCACAGATACGCAGTATTTT. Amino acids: CASSYGTASTDTQYF.

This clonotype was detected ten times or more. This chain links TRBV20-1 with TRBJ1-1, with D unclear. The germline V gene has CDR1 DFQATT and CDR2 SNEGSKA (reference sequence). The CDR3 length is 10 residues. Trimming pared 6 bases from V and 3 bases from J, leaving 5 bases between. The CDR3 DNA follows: TGCAGTGCGGCCGACACTGAAGCTTTCTTT. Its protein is CSAADTEAFF.